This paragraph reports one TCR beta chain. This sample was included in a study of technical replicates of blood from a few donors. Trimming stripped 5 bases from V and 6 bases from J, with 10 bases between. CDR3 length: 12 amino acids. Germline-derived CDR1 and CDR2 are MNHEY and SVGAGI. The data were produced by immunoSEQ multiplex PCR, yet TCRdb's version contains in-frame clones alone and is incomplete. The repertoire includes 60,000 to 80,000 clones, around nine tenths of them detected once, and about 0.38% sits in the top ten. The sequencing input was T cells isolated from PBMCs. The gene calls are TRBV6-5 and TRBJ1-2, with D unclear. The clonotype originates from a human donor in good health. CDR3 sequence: CASSTGYNGYTF. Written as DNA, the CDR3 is TGTGCCAGCAGTACCGGTTATAATGGCTACACCTTC.